This T cell receptor beta chain was recovered during a study of CD8 T cells in Susac syndrome. Random hexamers served to reverse transcribe roughly 0.5 to 1 ug RNA. MiXCR was run by TCRdb on the immunoSEQ multiplex PCR reads, yielding one entry per CDR3 protein. The repertoire has some 190,000 distinct CDR3 sequences, roughly 94% of them found once; the top ten carry 0.085% to 0.11%. This clonotype was seen a handful of times. From blood CD8+ and CD4+ T cells, TCR beta sequences were generated. Specimen: CD4+ T cells from PBMCs. This sequence was found in a human donor in good health.

For the CDR3, the DNA is TGTGCCAGCAGTTTAGGTCTAGCGGGAGATACGCAGTATTTT. Translating gives CASSLGLAGDTQYF. J is TRBJ2-3 and V is TRBV27, with TRBD2 matching over 8 bases. V trimming: 2 bases; J trimming: 5 bases; junction bases outside the gene matches: 3. Germline V gene sequence: CDR1 MNHEY, CDR2 SMNVEV (reference sequence). The CDR3 totals 14 residues.